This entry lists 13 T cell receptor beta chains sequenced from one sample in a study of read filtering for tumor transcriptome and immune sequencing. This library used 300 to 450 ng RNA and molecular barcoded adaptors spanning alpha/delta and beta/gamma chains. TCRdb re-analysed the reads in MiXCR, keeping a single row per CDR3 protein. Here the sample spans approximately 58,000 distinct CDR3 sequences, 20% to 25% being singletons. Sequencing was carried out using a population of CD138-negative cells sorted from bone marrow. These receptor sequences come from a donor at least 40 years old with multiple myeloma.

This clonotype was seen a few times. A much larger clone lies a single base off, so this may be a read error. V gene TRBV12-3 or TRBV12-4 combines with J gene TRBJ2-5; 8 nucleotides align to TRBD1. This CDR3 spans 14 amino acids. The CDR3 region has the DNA TGTGCCAGCAGCGCTTTCAGGGGGCCGGAGACCCAGCACTTC. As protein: CASSAFRGPETQHF.

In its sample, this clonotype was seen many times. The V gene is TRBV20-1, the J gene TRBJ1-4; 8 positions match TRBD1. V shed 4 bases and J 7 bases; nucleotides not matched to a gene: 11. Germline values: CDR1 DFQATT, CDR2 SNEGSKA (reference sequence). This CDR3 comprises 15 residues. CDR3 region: CSAKKEQGGGEKLFF. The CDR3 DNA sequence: TGCAGTGCTAAAAAAGAACAGGGGGGCGGTGAAAAACTGTTTTTT.

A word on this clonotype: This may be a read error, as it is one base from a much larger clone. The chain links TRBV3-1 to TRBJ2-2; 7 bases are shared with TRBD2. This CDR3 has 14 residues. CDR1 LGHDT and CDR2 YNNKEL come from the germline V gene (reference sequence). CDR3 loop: CVSSQMGGTGELFF. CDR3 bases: TGTGTCAGCAGCCAGATGGGGGGGACCGGGGAGCTGTTTTTT. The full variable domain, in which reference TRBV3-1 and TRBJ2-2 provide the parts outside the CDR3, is DTAVSQTPKYLVTQMGNDKSIKCEQNLGHDTMYWYKQDSKKFLKIMFSYNNKELIINETVPNRFSPKSPDKAHLNLHINSLELGDSAVYFCVSSQMGGTGELFFGEGSRLTVL.

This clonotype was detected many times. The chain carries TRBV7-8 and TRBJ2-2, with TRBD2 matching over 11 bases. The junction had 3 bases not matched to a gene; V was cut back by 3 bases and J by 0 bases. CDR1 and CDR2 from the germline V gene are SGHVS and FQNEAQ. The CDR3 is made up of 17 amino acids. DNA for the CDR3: TGTGCCAGCAGCTTCACTAGCGGGAGCCCGAACACCGGGGAGCTGTTTTTT. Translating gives CASSFTSGSPNTGELFF.

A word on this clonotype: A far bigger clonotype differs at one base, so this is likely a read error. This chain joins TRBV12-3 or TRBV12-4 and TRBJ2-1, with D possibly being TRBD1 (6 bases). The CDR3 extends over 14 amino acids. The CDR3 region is CDVNRDNSYNEQFF. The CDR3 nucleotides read TGTGACGTAAACCGGGACAACTCATACAATGAGCAGTTCTTC.

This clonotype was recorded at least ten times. Here the CDR3 reads CASSPSFGVNQPQHF. The CDR3 nucleotides are TGTGCCAGCAGCCCCTCTTTTGGGGTAAATCAGCCCCAGCATTTT. The rearrangement joins TRBV28 to TRBJ1-5, with D unclear. Per germline, CDR1 MDHEN and CDR2 SYDVKM. This CDR3 spans 15 amino acids. Trimming cost V 6 bases and J 4 bases, with 16 bases left between them.

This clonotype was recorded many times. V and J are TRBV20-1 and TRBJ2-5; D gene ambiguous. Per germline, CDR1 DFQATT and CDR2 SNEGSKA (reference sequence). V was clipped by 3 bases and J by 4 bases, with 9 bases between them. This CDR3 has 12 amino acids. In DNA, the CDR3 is TGCAGTGCTAGCCTCCGGGCAGAGACCCAGTACTTC. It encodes CSASLRAETQYF.

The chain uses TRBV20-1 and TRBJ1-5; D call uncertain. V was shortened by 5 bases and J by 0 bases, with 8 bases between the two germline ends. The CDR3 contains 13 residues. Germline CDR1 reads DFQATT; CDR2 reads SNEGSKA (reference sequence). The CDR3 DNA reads TGCAGTGCTTATAGTAATAGCAATCAGCCCCAGCATTTT. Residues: CSAYSNSNQPQHF.

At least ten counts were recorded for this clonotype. CDR3 in amino acids: CASSSYQSSYNEQFF. In nucleotides, the CDR3 is TGCGCCAGCAGCTCCTATCAGAGCTCCTACAATGAGCAGTTCTTC. This chain uses TRBV5-1 with TRBJ2-1; D gene unclear. The length of the CDR3 is 15 residues. The V and J ends lost 3 bases and 0 bases respectively, with 10 bases between them. Germline V gene lookup returns CDR1 SGHRS and CDR2 YFSETQ. The full variable domain, with the rest looked up from reference TRBV5-1 and TRBJ2-1, is KAGVTQTPRYLIKTRGQQVTLSCSPISGHRSVSWYQQTPGQGLQFLFEYFSETQRNKGNFPGRFSGRQFSNSRSEMNVSTLELGDSALYLCASSSYQSSYNEQFFGPGTRLTVL.

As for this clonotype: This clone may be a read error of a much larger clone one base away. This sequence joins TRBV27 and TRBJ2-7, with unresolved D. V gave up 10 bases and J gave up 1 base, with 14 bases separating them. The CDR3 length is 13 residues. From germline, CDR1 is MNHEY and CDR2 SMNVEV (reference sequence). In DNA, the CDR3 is TGTGCCATCTCTTTAAAGACGTCCTACGAGCAGTACTTC. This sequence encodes CAISLKTSYEQYF.

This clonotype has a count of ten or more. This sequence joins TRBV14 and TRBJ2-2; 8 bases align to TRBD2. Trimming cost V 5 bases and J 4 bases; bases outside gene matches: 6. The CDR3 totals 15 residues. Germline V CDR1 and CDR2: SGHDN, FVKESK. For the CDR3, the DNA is TGTGCCAGCAGCGAAGGACTAGCCGGCACCGGGGAGCTGTTTTTT. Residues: CASSEGLAGTGELFF.

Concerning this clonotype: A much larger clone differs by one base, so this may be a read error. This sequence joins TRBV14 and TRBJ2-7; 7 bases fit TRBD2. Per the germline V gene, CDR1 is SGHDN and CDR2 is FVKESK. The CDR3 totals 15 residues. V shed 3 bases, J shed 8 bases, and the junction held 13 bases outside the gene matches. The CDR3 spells CASSHYPGTTRKQYF. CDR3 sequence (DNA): TGTGCCAGCAGCCACTACCCCGGGACTACGAGGAAGCAGTACTTC.

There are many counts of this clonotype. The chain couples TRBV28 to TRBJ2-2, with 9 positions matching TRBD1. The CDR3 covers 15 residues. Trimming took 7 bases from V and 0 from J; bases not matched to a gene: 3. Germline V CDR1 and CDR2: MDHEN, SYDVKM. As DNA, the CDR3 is TGTGCCAGCACTTGGGACAGGGCGAACACCGGGGAGCTGTTTTTT. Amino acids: CASTWDRANTGELFF.